The next 4 T cell receptor beta chains were all read from a single sample in a study of blood T cell repertoires in COVID-19. Measured with immunoSEQ multiplex PCR; TCRdb has only the in-frame clones, and not every one. The table includes around 69,000 clones, about 82% detected once. The sequencing input was peripheral blood. The receptors originated from a man aged 45-65 years with acute or convalescent COVID-19.

V usage is TRBV9 and J usage is TRBJ1-2, with 8 positions matching TRBD1. V lost 6 bases, J lost 4 bases, and 5 bases stayed unmatched. The CDR3 has 13 residues. The germline V gene has CDR1 SGDLS and CDR2 YYNGEE. CDR3 region: CASKSGGCYGYTF. The CDR3 DNA sequence: TGTGCCAGCAAATCAGGGGGCTGCTATGGCTACACCTTC. The variable domain in full, with the rest retrieved from reference TRBV9 and TRBJ1-2, is DSGVTQTPKHLITATGQRVTLRCSPRSGDLSVYWYQQSLDQGLQFLIQYYNGEERAKGNILERFSAQQFPDLHSELNLSSLELGDSALYFCASKSGGCYGYTFGSGTRLTVV.

V usage is TRBV10-2 and J usage is TRBJ2-1; 8 bases map to TRBD2. The CDR3 extends over 13 amino acids. The germline V gene encodes CDR1 WSHSY and CDR2 SAAADI. With V trimmed by 8 bases and J by 3 bases, 3 bases remained unmatched. The CDR3 region has the DNA TGCGCCAGCGGTAGCGGGGACTACAATGAGCAGTTCTTC. Protein sequence: CASGSGDYNEQFF.

This chain connects TRBV7-8 to TRBJ2-5; the D gene is possibly TRBD2 (7 bases). CDR3 size: 15 residues. V gave up 4 bases and J gave up 5 bases, with 17 bases separating them. Germline V gene lookup returns CDR1 SGHVS and CDR2 FQNEAQ. The CDR3 region is CASSSRGAKGETQYF. CDR3 DNA: TGTGCCAGCAGCTCTCGGGGGGCCAAGGGGGAGACCCAGTACTTC.

The chain has TRBV14 and TRBJ1-5; possible D gene TRBD1, 6 bases. The germline V gene has CDR1 SGHDN and CDR2 FVKESK. V dropped 3 bases and J dropped 5 bases, with 8 bases sitting between them. The CDR3 totals 13 residues. For the CDR3, the DNA is TGTGCCAGCAGCCAGGGGGGGCATCAGCCCCAGCATTTT. This sequence encodes CASSQGGHQPQHF. The full variable domain, in which reference TRBV14 and TRBJ1-5 provide the parts outside the CDR3, is EAGVTQFPSHSVIEKGQTVTLRCDPISGHDNLYWYRRVMGKEIKFLLHFVKESKQDESGMPNNRFLAERTGGTYSTLKVQPAELEDSGVYFCASSQGGHQPQHFGDGTRLSIL.